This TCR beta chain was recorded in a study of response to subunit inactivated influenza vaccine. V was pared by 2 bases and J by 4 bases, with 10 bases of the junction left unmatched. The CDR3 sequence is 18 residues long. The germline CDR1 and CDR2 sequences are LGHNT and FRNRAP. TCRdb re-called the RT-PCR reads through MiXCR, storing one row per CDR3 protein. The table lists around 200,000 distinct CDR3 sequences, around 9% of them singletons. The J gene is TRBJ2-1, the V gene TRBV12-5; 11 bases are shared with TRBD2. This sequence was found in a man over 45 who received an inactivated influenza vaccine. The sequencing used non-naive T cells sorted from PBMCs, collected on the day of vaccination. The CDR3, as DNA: TGTGCTAGTGGTTTGCTAGCGGGAGGAACCTTCCTATACAATGAGCAGTTCTTC. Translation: CASGLLAGGTFLYNEQFF.